The subject of this entry is one T cell receptor (beta chain). The CDR3 runs to 16 residues. V lost 5 bases and J 1 base, leaving 14 bases between the germline ends. CDR1 is SGHVS and CDR2 is FNYEAQ in the germline V gene. Per the original methods: Amplification of reference gene primers was used by the study to estimate nucleated cell counts. The assay was immunoSEQ multiplex PCR, and TCRdb's table has in-frame clones only and misses some. V and J calls and clone size follow that table, whereas D and trimming were derived from the DNA. Found here are some 700,000 clones, more than 80% of them singletons; the top ten hold more than 0.25%. The record originates from a study of blood T cell repertoires in COVID-19.

The V and J genes are TRBV7-6 and TRBJ2-2; D is possibly TRBD2 (5 bases). The specimen was peripheral blood. The source is a woman aged 18-29 years with acute or convalescent COVID-19. The CDR3 spells CASSTPGWGNTGELFF. The CDR3 bases are TGTGCCAGCAGCACCCCGGGATGGGGGAACACCGGGGAGCTGTTTTTT.